Listed below are T cell receptor beta chains from one sample, sequenced in a study of CD8 T cells in ankylosing spondylitis. Via MiXCR, TCRdb re-called the 5' RACE reads, giving one row per CDR3 protein. The sample contains roughly 450,000 distinct CDR3 sequences, around 26% of which appear only once. The specimen sequenced was blood, either unsorted or a sorted T cell fraction (not recorded which). These TCRs come from a male donor with ankylosing spondylitis. CDR3s include the opening cysteine and the closing phenylalanine or tryptophan. A D gene is named only where the DNA matches it firmly. Clone size is stated in some rows and not others, as once, few, many or a class when expanded.

>TRBV20-1|many|TRBJ2-6|.|15
TGCAGTGCTACCTCCCATCTCTCTGGGGCCAACGTCCTGACTTTC
CSATSHLSGANVLTF
>TRBV20-1|.|TRBJ1-5|.|15
TGCAGTGCTAGAGATACGGGGGAAGGCAATCAGCCCCAGCATTTT
CSARDTGEGNQPQHF
>TRBV30|.|TRBJ2-5|TRBD1|14
TGTGCCTGGAGTAGAAACAGGGGCCGGTGGGCCCAGTACTTC
CAWSRNRGRWAQYF
>TRBV5-1|many|TRBJ1-1|.|15
TGCGCCAGCAGCTTGGCCGGAAATGCGAACACTGAAGCTTTCTTT
CASSLAGNANTEAFF
>TRBV5-1|few|TRBJ1-4|.|14
TGCGCCAGCAGCCCAGGGGTAGCTAATGAAAAACTGTTTTTT
CASSPGVANEKLFF
>TRBV15|.|TRBJ1-4|.|14
TGTGCCACTCAGCGAGGGGAAAGAGGTGAAAAACTGTTTTTT
CATQRGERGEKLFF
>TRBV6-1|.|TRBJ2-7|.|12
TGTGCCAGCACGTACAGGGAGGTCGAGCAGTACTTC
CASTYREVEQYF
>TRBV5-1|.|TRBJ2-5|TRBD1|15
TGCGCCAGCAGCCAAGACAGGGGCCACCAAGAGACCCAGTACTTC
CASSQDRGHQETQYF
>TRBV2|few|TRBJ1-5|.|15
TGTGCCAGCAGTCTGTCATCCCCGGGGAATCAGCCCCAGCATTTT
CASSLSSPGNQPQHF
>TRBV11-2|.|TRBJ1-2|TRBD1|15
TGTGCCAGCAGCGTGACAGGGGATCCCTTATATGGCTACACCTTC
CASSVTGDPLYGYTF
>TRBV24-1|.|TRBJ2-1|TRBD2|15
TGTGCCACCAGTGGGGGGAGGGCAGTAGTGGATGAGCAGTTCTTC
CATSGGRAVVDEQFF
>TRBV11-1|few|TRBJ1-2|TRBD1|18
TGTGCCAGCAGCTTTAGTTGGACAGGGACTTCTACTAACTATGGCTACACCTTC
CASSFSWTGTSTNYGYTF
>TRBV6-1|once|TRBJ1-3|.|14
TGTGCCAGCAACCCCAGTCACTCTGGAAACACCATATATTTT
CASNPSHSGNTIYF
>TRBV3-1|.|TRBJ2-4|TRBD1|15
TGTGCCAGCAGCCCCCGGACAGGGGCTGGGAACATTCAGTACTTC
CASSPRTGAGNIQYF
>TRBV29-1|.|TRBJ1-2|TRBD1|14
TGCAGCGTTGACGGAAACAGGGGGGGATATGGCTACACCTTC
CSVDGNRGGYGYTF
>TRBV7-6|.|TRBJ2-3|.|14
TGTGCCAGCAGCTTAGTTCCTAGCACAGATACGCAGTATTTT
CASSLVPSTDTQYF
>TRBV29-1|.|TRBJ2-5|.|13
TGCAGCGTCGGGGGACTGCTCCAAGAGACCCAGTACTTC
CSVGGLLQETQYF
>TRBV20-1|few|TRBJ2-7|TRBD2|12
TGCAGTGCTAGAGATGGGAGGGACGAGCAGTACTTC
CSARDGRDEQYF
>TRBV20-1|.|TRBJ2-1|.|15
TGCAGTGCGATTCAGCGGGCGAGCTCCTACAATGAGCAGTTCTTC
CSAIQRASSYNEQFF
>TRBV15|few|TRBJ2-3|TRBD2|15
TGTGCCACCAGCAGAGGACTAGCGGGAGGGGATACGCAGTATTTT
CATSRGLAGGDTQYF
>TRBV11-2|.|TRBJ2-3|.|14
TGTGCCAGCAGCCCCGAGCGGGACAGAGATACGCAGTATTTT
CASSPERDRDTQYF
>TRBV12-3/TRBV12-4|.|TRBJ2-3|.|14
TGTGCCAGCAGTTCCGGTCCCATAAAGGATACGCAGTATTTT
CASSSGPIKDTQYF
>TRBV5-1|few|TRBJ2-3|.|16
TGCGCCAGCAGCTTAATTCCGAGCGGCCGCACAGATACGCAGTATTTT
CASSLIPSGRTDTQYF
>TRBV20-1|.|TRBJ1-5|TRBD1|17
TGCAGTGCTAGCACCGGGACAGGGTATGGTAGACGTCAGCCCCAGCATTTT
CSASTGTGYGRRQPQHF
>TRBV5-1|many|TRBJ2-1|.|15
TGTGCCAGCAGCTTGCAGGGGGGCTCCTACAATGAGCAGTTCTTC
CASSLQGGSYNEQFF
>TRBV5-1|few|TRBJ2-5|TRBD1|14
TGCGCCAGCAGCGGCGGGGACAGGGGAGAGACCCAGTACTTC
CASSGGDRGETQYF
>TRBV20-1|few|TRBJ1-1|.|15
TGCAGTGCTAGAGAGGCAGGGGTGGTGAACACTGAAGCTTTCTTT
CSAREAGVVNTEAFF
>TRBV4-2|.|TRBJ2-7|TRBD1|16
TGTGCCAGCAGCCAAGTTTTAATTGGACAGGGGAGTGAGCAGTACTTC
CASSQVLIGQGSEQYF
>TRBV20-1|few|TRBJ1-1|TRBD1|14
TGCAGTGCTCGGACCGGGACAGCTTACACTGAAGCTTTCTTT
CSARTGTAYTEAFF
>TRBV2|.|TRBJ2-2|TRBD2|16
TGTGCCAGCAGTGAAATAAGCGGGAGGCGCACCGGGGAGCTGTTTTTT
CASSEISGRRTGELFF
>TRBV5-1|.|TRBJ2-7|.|19
TGCGCCAGCAGCTTTATACGGGATTCCATAGGGGATGGGTTCTACGAGCAGTACTTC
CASSFIRDSIGDGFYEQYF
>TRBV15|.|TRBJ2-3|.|11
TGTGCCACCAGCAGAGACTATACGCAGTATTTT
CATSRDYTQYF
>TRBV4-1|.|TRBJ2-2|TRBD1|15
TGCGCCAGCAGCCGAGGGGACAGGGGAACCGGGGAGCTGTTTTTT
CASSRGDRGTGELFF
>TRBV5-1|many|TRBJ2-1|TRBD1|16
TGCGCCAGCAGCTCATGGGGACAGGGGCTGTCAGATGAGCAGTTCTTC
CASSSWGQGLSDEQFF
>TRBV5-6|.|TRBJ1-5|.|14
TGTGCCAGCAGCCTCCGGGAGTTCAATCAGCCCCAGCATTTT
CASSLREFNQPQHF
>TRBV18|.|TRBJ1-2|.|13
TGTGCCAGCTCACCACCGGAGGGGTTCGGCTACACCTTC
CASSPPEGFGYTF
>TRBV12-3/TRBV12-4|many|TRBJ2-2|TRBD2|15
TGTGCCAGCAGCGTAGCGGGAGGACGAATCGGGGAGCTGTTTTTT
CASSVAGGRIGELFF
>TRBV12-3/TRBV12-4|few|TRBJ2-3|.|16
TGTGCCAGCACAGTTAGTAGTGTGGGTAGCACAGATACGCAGTATTTT
CASTVSSVGSTDTQYF
>TRBV4-1|few|TRBJ2-1|.|14
TGCGCCAGCAGCCAAGATCGGACGAGCTTTGGGCAGTTCTTC
CASSQDRTSFGQFF
>TRBV7-2|.|TRBJ2-4|.|11
TGTGCCAGCAGCTTATTGAACATTCAGTACTTC
CASSLLNIQYF
>TRBV29-1|few|TRBJ1-5|.|13
TGCAGCGTTGAGCCGGGCACAAATCAGCCCCAGCATTTT
CSVEPGTNQPQHF
>TRBV11-2|.|TRBJ2-7|.|15
TGTGCCAGCAGCTTAACGGGCGGCAGCTCCTACGAGCAGTACTTC
CASSLTGGSSYEQYF
>TRBV15|.|TRBJ2-5|.|14
TGTGCCACCAGCTTACCGCTCGGGAGAGAGACCCAGTACTTC
CATSLPLGRETQYF
>TRBV20-1|.|TRBJ2-1|TRBD2|15
TGCAGTGCTAGAGTTCTGACTAGCGGGAACAATGAGCAGTTCTTC
CSARVLTSGNNEQFF
>TRBV20-1|.|TRBJ2-5|.|13
TGCAGTGCTTCTTGGTCCCAGGGAGAGACCCAGTACTTC
CSASWSQGETQYF
>TRBV7-8|.|TRBJ2-6|.|13
TGTGCCAGCCCCTCCCCTGGGGCCAACGTCCTGACTTTC
CASPSPGANVLTF
>TRBV11-2|.|TRBJ2-1|TRBD2|14
TGTGCCAGCAAGACTAGCGGGAGCGGAAATGAGCAGTTCTTC
CASKTSGSGNEQFF
>TRBV20-1|many|TRBJ2-1|.|12
TGCAGTGCTCCGCTCGGGTACAATGAGCAGTTCTTC
CSAPLGYNEQFF
>TRBV7-8|.|TRBJ2-5|.|17
TGTGCCAGCAGCTTAGTGCCAGGCAGGGACTCGTTGGAGACCCAGTACTTC
CASSLVPGRDSLETQYF
>TRBV5-1|few|TRBJ1-4|.|13
TGCGCCAGCGCGAGGGAGTTCAATGAAAAACTGTTTTTT
CASAREFNEKLFF
>TRBV5-1|few|TRBJ2-7|.|12
TGCGCCAGCAGCTTGGGGGTGAACGAGCAGTACTTC
CASSLGVNEQYF
>TRBV30|.|TRBJ1-3|.|14
TGTGCCTGGACTCGCATAACGGCGGGCGACACCATATATTTT
CAWTRITAGDTIYF
>TRBV3-1|many|TRBJ2-1|.|13
TGTGCCAGCAGACAACCTCCCGTCCCTGAGCAGTTCTTC
CASRQPPVPEQFF
>TRBV3-1|.|TRBJ1-5|TRBD1|16
TGTGCCAGACTACCCCCAAGGACAGGGGGCCAGCAGCCCCAGCATTTT
CARLPPRTGGQQPQHF
>TRBV24-1|many|TRBJ2-1|.|13
TGTGCCACCAGTGATTCCAGGGTAAATGAGCAGTTCTTC
CATSDSRVNEQFF